This T cell receptor beta chain was captured by sequencing in a study of regulatory T cells in long-lasting Graves disease (dated by TCRdb to the early 2020s). About the investigation overall: In the newly diagnosed Graves' disease group, patients had been taking antithyroid drugs for less than 3 months. This study used TCR sequencing and RNA sequencing of peripheral blood to compare persistent Graves' disease patients against newly diagnosed Graves' disease patients. The study was conducted in China and was registered as a clinical trial. TCR sequencing covered some 13 persistent and around 20 newly diagnosed Graves' disease patients, around 35 samples in total. The full study reports these points: Peripheral blood alone was examined, since thyroid tissue, which constituted the primary lesion, could not be accessed. As a limitation, the authors acknowledged that the small sample size may reduce accuracy. Sequencing and analysis were restricted to the TCR beta chain. Compared with newly diagnosed patients, patients with persistent Graves' disease had lower TCR Shannon entropy and fewer highly expanded clones, which suggests clonal expansion. Preferential use of TRBV28, TRBJ1-2 and TRBJ2-5 was observed in persistent disease, whereas TRBV20-1 and TRBJ2-1 were favored in newly diagnosed disease. Persistent patients shared more public clonotypes among themselves (over 2,500) than newly diagnosed patients did (more than 950).

Sequences SGHRS (CDR1) and YFSETQ (CDR2) are obtained from the germline V gene. Trimmed from V: 3 bases; trimmed from J: 4 bases; junction bases lacking a gene match: 11. The cysteine opens and the phenylalanine closes a CDR3 of 18 amino acids. The entry retains the CDR3 DNA only, 54 bases that are in frame from base 1. The library relied on multiplex PCR. The sequencer listed for this sample is Illumina HiSeq 4000. iRepertoire HTBI primers and Arm-PCR amplification of CDR3 regions were used to construct TCR beta libraries. PCR products were gel purified before sequencing. In the source study's methods: A total of 62 TRBV and under 15 TRBJ segments were identified across samples and were used for gene usage analysis of CDR3 amino acid clonotypes. Filtered high-quality paired reads were merged into contigs using COPE and FqMerger. BLAST was used to align contigs to IMGT TRBV, TRBD and TRBJ reference genes, and CDR3 was defined according to IMGT. Clonotypes above 0.1% frequency were classified as highly expanded clones. Repertoire diversity was measured by Shannon entropy, and V-J evenness by the Gini coefficient. Clonotypes shared by more than one individual were considered public. Clones were called with MiXCR by TCRdb after fastp trimmed the public reads at Q25, and only in-frame beta chains were retained. One record per CDR3 amino acid sequence lists the most common genes and DNA. What appears here as the V and J calls and clone size reflects TCRdb's work, not the paper's. The sample has 420,000 or so distinct CDR3 sequences on record, 15% to 20% of them singletons. About 23% of the sample belongs to the ten largest clones.

The sample's time point label, decoded: newly diagnosed GD, antithyroid drugs for less than 3 months. For both TCR sequencing and RNA sequencing, RNA was extracted from PBMCs in TRIzol. Graves' disease was diagnosed according to American Thyroid Association guidelines. Recruitment of patients was carried out at an endocrinology department in Xi'an, China. From each patient, approximately 10 milliliters of peripheral blood was collected into an EDTA anticoagulant tube. Ficoll Paque Plus density gradient separation was used to isolate PBMCs, and no additional T cell sorting was done. An Agilent 2100 Bioanalyzer and agarose gel were used to check RNA quality, and a NanoDrop 2000 was used to measure RNA concentration. This clonotype was seen at least ten times. It has no known antigen specificity. No base qualities exist here, and no much larger clone lies one base off it. This sample also belongs to another study, concerning T cells in Graves' hyperthyroidism and ophthalmopathy. The second study's paper adds: Stable Graves' hyperthyroidism was defined as the absence of progression to ophthalmopathy over 18 months of follow-up. Hyperthyroidism patients were aged 18 to 65 years and newly diagnosed, with disease duration of less than 2 months. Exclusion was applied to patients with uncontrolled infections, other autoimmune diseases, pregnancy or lactation. Diagnoses were established on the basis of clinical symptoms, serum thyroxine and TRAb, thyroid ultrasound, and orbital computed tomography. For the first round of RT-PCR on the TCR CDR3, the HTBI primer set was used together with the Qiagen OneStep RT-PCR kit. Most expanded thyroid clonotypes (frequency above 0.001) were also detected in blood, a finding suggesting that blood repertoires may reflect thyroid immune responses. A model built on a 13 V-J signature distinguished ophthalmopathy from stable hyperthyroidism, reaching about 88% sensitivity and about 81% specificity in cross-validation and 80%/75% in testing. In validation, the model predicted progression to ophthalmopathy a median of roughly 6.1 months before onset, with approximately 71% sensitivity and about 72% specificity. A discovery cohort of about a hundred patients, approximately 45 with Graves' ophthalmopathy and approximately 60 with stable Graves' hyperthyroidism, was used to find distinguishing TCR V-J signatures. Prospective prediction of ophthalmopathy was tested in an independent validation cohort of approximately 19 hyperthyroidism patients and 15 to 17 patients who later progressed to ophthalmopathy. The 90 to 100 discovery patients were randomly divided into training and test sets at a 7:3 ratio. In addition, the study compared T-cell repertoires in thyroid tissue and in blood from roughly six Graves' hyperthyroidism patients. After sampling, hyperthyroidism patients received methimazole starting at 30 mg daily, and ophthalmopathy patients received high-dose intravenous methylprednisolone. Libraries were constructed in a second round of multiplex PCR, after which size selection and purification were carried out. The libraries were sequenced on an Illumina HiSeq2000 using paired-end 100 bp reads. SOAPnuke was used to process the raw data, with reads discarded if the reads contained adapters or uncalled bases, had a mean Phred below 15, or lacked an exact constant-primer or identifier match. High-quality paired reads were merged with COPE v1.2.5, and unique nucleotide sequences were defined as clonotypes. Clonotypes were aligned to IMGT TRBV, TRBD and TRBJ reference segments using MiTCR v1.1. Analysis was restricted to V-J combinations with a frequency above 0.0001, which covered 98% to 99.2% of repertoires. A TCS score was defined as the ratio of F50 (clonal expansion) to E x V (chaos), with BLOSUM62-based TCRdist applied between CDR3 peptides within each V-J. Welch's t-statistics and random forest reduced 500 to 550 V-J features to under 15, which were used in a naive Bayes classifier (R e1071). No statistical method was used to fix the sample size in advance, and group allocation was not hidden from the investigators. The paper reports TCR Vbeta CDR3 sequencing of approximately 130 peripheral blood samples: some 41 ophthalmopathy, approximately 74 hyperthyroidism and around 17 progressor patients.

The specimen comprised peripheral blood mononuclear cells (PBMCs), sampled at new diagnosis, from a patient treated with antithyroid drugs. The TCR comes from a woman aged 18 to 35 with Graves disease. Donor details come from another sample of the same person, matched by shared clones. The chain was built from TRBV5-1 and TRBJ2-5; 14 central nucleotides agree with TRBD2. The DNA is as follows: TGCGCCAGCAGCTCTGGGACTAGCGGGGGAGTGGTATCAGAGACCCAGTACTTC. Its translation reads: CASSSGTSGGVVSETQYF.